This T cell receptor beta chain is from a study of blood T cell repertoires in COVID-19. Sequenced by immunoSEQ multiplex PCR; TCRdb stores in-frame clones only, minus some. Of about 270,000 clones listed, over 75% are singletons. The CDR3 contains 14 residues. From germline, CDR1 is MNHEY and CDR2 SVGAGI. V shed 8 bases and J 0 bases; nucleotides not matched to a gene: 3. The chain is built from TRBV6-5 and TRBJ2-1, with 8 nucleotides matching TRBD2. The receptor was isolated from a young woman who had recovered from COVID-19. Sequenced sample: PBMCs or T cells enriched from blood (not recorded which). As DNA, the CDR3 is TGTGCCAGCCTGCGGGGGGCCTCCTACAATGAGCAGTTCTTC. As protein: CASLRGASYNEQFF.